The entry below gives a single T cell receptor beta chain sequence along with its context. The data were obtained in a study of blood T cell repertoires in COVID-19. Background on the study: Whether acute or convalescent, the COVID-19 samples came from the United States, Italy and Spain. Nucleic acid was either cDNA or gDNA, and it came from T cells, B-cell-depleted T cells, or PBMCs.

The assay was immunoSEQ multiplex PCR, and TCRdb's table has in-frame clones only and misses some. In the table there are about 130,000 clones, 80% of which are singletons. This clonotype was sampled from an older man with acute or convalescent COVID-19. Sequenced: peripheral blood.

The CDR3 here is CASSPASGGNNEQFF. The CDR3 DNA sequence: TGTGCCAGCAGCCCAGCGAGCGGGGGCAACAATGAGCAGTTCTTC. The rearrangement uses TRBV3-1 (or the pseudogene TRBV3-2) and TRBJ2-1, with TRBD2 matching over 8 bases. The CDR3 is 15 residues long. The germline V gene has CDR1 LGHDT and CDR2 YNNKEL (reference sequence). V gave up 4 bases and J gave up 5 bases; unmatched junction bases: 7.